This entry lists 2 T cell receptor beta chains sequenced from one sample in a study of cytomegalovirus exposure and HLA in healthy donors. Vbeta (60) and Jbeta (13) primers were used in the PCR. Using immunoSEQ multiplex PCR, the repertoire was profiled, and TCRdb retains in-frame clones only, with some absent. The sample holds 160,000 or so clones; more than 70% are singletons and the top ten take under 1.1%. Source material: PBMCs. The source of these receptors is a man aged 25-45 years in good health and CMV-seronegative.

The V call is TRBV19, the J call TRBJ2-3; 12 bases map to TRBD2. Germline values: CDR1 LNHDA, CDR2 SQIVND (reference sequence). The CDR3 consists of 16 residues. Losses at the gene ends were 3 bases for V and 4 bases for J; bases not matched to a gene: 5. CDR3: CASSMGGLAGADTQYF. DNA for the CDR3: TGTGCCAGTAGTATGGGGGGACTAGCGGGCGCAGATACGCAGTATTTT.

The rearrangement joins TRBV6-5 to TRBJ2-7; 10 bases match TRBD2. The CDR3 runs to 15 residues. The germline V gene has CDR1 MNHEY and CDR2 SVGAGI. Trimming cost V 7 bases and J 5 bases; bases outside gene matches: 11. The CDR3 here is CASISLAGDGNEQYF. CDR3 nucleotide sequence: TGTGCCAGCATAAGCCTAGCGGGAGATGGAAACGAGCAGTACTTC.